Following are 4 T cell receptor beta chains from one sample sequenced in a study of HIV-infected patients and healthy controls. cDNA was made from roughly 500 ng RNA using alpha and beta constant primers. Each of the alpha and beta chains got its own library through chain-specific third strand synthesis with indices. One entry per CDR3 protein results from TCRdb running MiXCR on the 5' RACE reads. The table lists under 20,000 distinct CDR3 sequences, approximately 5.8% of them singletons, with 1.9% in the top ten. No cell fractionation was done, so the repertoire covers all unsorted peripheral blood T cells. Source material: blood. The origin of the receptors is an adult in good health.

This clonotype was counted at least ten times. This chain joins TRBV20-1 and TRBJ2-7; 7 bases match TRBD1. This CDR3 is 14 amino acids long. Germline V lookup: CDR1 DFQATT, CDR2 SNEGSKA (reference sequence). J was trimmed by 1 base and V by 0 bases; bases with no gene match: 3. In DNA form, the CDR3 reads TGCAGTGCTAGAGAGGACAGGTTTTCCTACGAGCAGTACTTC. As protein: CSAREDRFSYEQYF.

This clonotype was found many times. The V and J genes are TRBV3-1 and TRBJ2-1; TRBD2 aligns across 7 bases. The CDR3 is 12 amino acids. V gave up 6 bases and J gave up 4 bases; unmatched junction bases: 0. Germline lookup yields CDR1 LGHDT and CDR2 YNNKEL (reference sequence). This CDR3 reads CASRAGYNEQFF. CDR3 sequence (DNA): TGTGCCAGCAGAGCGGGGTACAATGAGCAGTTCTTC.

The sample holds many counts of this clonotype. V gene TRBV20-1 combines with J gene TRBJ2-3, with 12 bases matching TRBD2. J was trimmed by 0 bases and V by 5 bases; bases with no gene match: 6. The CDR3 sequence is 16 residues long. Germline values: CDR1 DFQATT, CDR2 SNEGSKA (reference sequence). The CDR3 loop is CSAGKLAGGSTDTQYF. Here the CDR3 DNA reads TGCAGTGCTGGGAAACTAGCGGGGGGTAGCACAGATACGCAGTATTTT.

This clonotype occurred many times. This sequence joins TRBV7-2 and TRBJ2-3, with TRBD2 identical over 7 bases. The CDR3 covers 14 residues. The junction had 1 base not matched to a gene; V was cut back by 1 base and J by 3 bases. CDR1 SGHTA and CDR2 FQGNSA come from the germline V gene. The CDR3 here is CASSLELATDTQYF. For the CDR3, the DNA is TGTGCCAGCAGCTTAGAACTAGCGACAGATACGCAGTATTTT.